This T cell receptor (beta chain) was identified during a study of cytomegalovirus exposure and HLA in healthy donors. Study-wide findings and caveats: A previous analysis found most TCR beta V segments productive roughly 87% or roughly 30% of the time. Reported findings show TCR beta sequences accurately forecast HLA-A and HLA-B alleles in most subjects. Some V segments (TRBV6-2 and TRBV6-3 among them) were excluded as indistinguishable.

The CDR3 is 14 residues long. From germline, CDR1 is MNHEY and CDR2 SMNVEV (reference sequence). V trimming: 7 bases; J trimming: 5 bases; junction bases outside the gene matches: 5. As to this clone: Its antigen is unknown.

PCR primers comprised 60 Vbeta and 13 Jbeta primers. Only in-frame clones appear in the TCRdb table, and some are missing; sequencing was by immunoSEQ multiplex PCR. The sample includes 120,000 or so clones, roughly 77% seen only once; the top ten take about 1.8%. Sequences were obtained from PBMCs. The chain employs TRBV27 and TRBJ2-2; 9 nucleotides match TRBD1. This receptor was identified in a man in his forties in good health and CMV-seronegative. In DNA, the CDR3 is TGTGCCAGCAAACCGGGACAGGGAACCGGGGAGCTGTTTTTT. Translated, it gives CASKPGQGTGELFF.